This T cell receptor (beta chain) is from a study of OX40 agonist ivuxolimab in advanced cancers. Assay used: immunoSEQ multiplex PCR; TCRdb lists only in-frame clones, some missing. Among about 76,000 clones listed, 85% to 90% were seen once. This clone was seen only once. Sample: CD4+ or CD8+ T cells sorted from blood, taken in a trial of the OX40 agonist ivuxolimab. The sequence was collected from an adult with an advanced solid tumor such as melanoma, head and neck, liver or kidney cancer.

The CDR3 protein is CSARADREAFF. The CDR3 DNA reads TGCAGTGCTAGAGCTGACAGAGAAGCTTTCTTT. This rearrangement joins TRBV20-1 to TRBJ1-1, with a weak D call TRBD1 (5 bases). Looked up from germline, CDR1 is DFQATT and CDR2 is SNEGSKA (reference sequence). V shed 1 base and J shed 8 bases, with 8 bases lying between them. The CDR3 runs to 11 residues.